Presented here are 13 T cell receptor beta chains from one specimen sequenced in a study of long-term antiretroviral therapy in people with HIV. Version v3.0 of the immunoSEQ assay was performed at survey level. Clones were sequenced by immunoSEQ multiplex PCR, and TCRdb holds only the in-frame ones, with some missing. The table shows about 28,000 clones, with around 80% occurring only once. The sequenced sample was unsorted PBMCs, obtained 1.5 years before starting antiretroviral therapy. The receptors shown here come from a man between 18 and 29 years old with HIV.

The chain links TRBV28 to TRBJ2-1; tentatively, D is TRBD1 (6 bases). Germline CDR1 reads MDHEN; CDR2 reads SYDVKM. The CDR3 has 16 amino acids. V lost 4 bases and J lost 5, with 18 bases in between. DNA for the CDR3: TGTGCCAGCAGTTCCCTCGACGGACAGTCTAACAATGAGCAGTTCTTC. This gives the protein CASSSLDGQSNNEQFF.

The chain joins TRBV29-1 to TRBJ1-4; D is perhaps TRBD1 (5 bases). V lost 7 bases to trimming and J lost 7 bases, with 10 bases between them. The CDR3 is 11 amino acids. Germline values: CDR1 SQVTM, CDR2 ANQGSEA. CDR3 sequence reads: CSAWTTEKLFF. CDR3 DNA sequence: TGCAGCGCCTGGACAACTGAAAAACTGTTTTTT.

The CDR3 DNA is TGTGCCAGCAGCTTATCCGCGGGTCAAGAGACCCAGTACTTC. This sequence encodes CASSLSAGQETQYF. The V gene is TRBV11-2, the J gene TRBJ2-5, with a weak D call TRBD2 (5 bases). CDR1 and CDR2 (germline): SGHAT, FQNNGV. The CDR3 covers 14 residues. Between the trimmed V and J ends, which lost 2 bases and 2 bases, there was a span of 9 bases.

The V and J genes are TRBV29-1 and TRBJ2-1, with 10 bases matching TRBD2. This CDR3 comprises 15 residues. The germline V gene has CDR1 SQVTM and CDR2 ANQGSEA. V gave up 4 bases and J gave up 1 base; unmatched junction bases: 4. The CDR3 spells CSVVLAGRSYNEQFF. The CDR3 DNA sequence: TGCAGCGTTGTACTAGCGGGAAGATCCTACAATGAGCAGTTCTTC.

V and J are TRBV9 and TRBJ2-1, with D possibly being TRBD1 or TRBD2 (5 bases each). Trimming shortened V by 3 bases and J by 7 bases, and 14 bases separated the two germline ends. The CDR3 runs to 14 residues. Germline values: CDR1 SGDLS, CDR2 YYNGEE. Here the CDR3 reads CASSAEGWWNEQFF. The CDR3 DNA sequence: TGTGCCAGCAGCGCCGAGGGGTGGTGGAATGAGCAGTTCTTC.

V usage is TRBV5-1 and J usage is TRBJ2-1; the match to TRBD1 covers 10 bases. CDR1 and CDR2 from the germline V gene are SGHRS and YFSETQ. The J segment lost 7 bases and the V segment lost 4 bases, leaving 8 bases of the junction unmatched. The CDR3 consists of 15 residues. The chain's CDR3 is CASSADRGFYNEQFF. The CDR3 DNA reads as TGCGCCAGCAGCGCGGACAGGGGGTTTTATAATGAGCAGTTCTTC.

V and J are TRBV7-9 and TRBJ1-3; a weak D match, TRBD1 (5 bases). Germline loops: CDR1 SEHNR, CDR2 FQNEAQ (reference sequence). The CDR3 loop spans 14 amino acids. V lost 4 bases and J 1 base, leaving 8 bases between the germline ends. For the CDR3, the DNA is TGTGCCAGCAGCTCCAGGGAATCTGGAAACACCATATATTTT. Translation: CASSSRESGNTIYF.

V and J are TRBV15 and TRBJ2-3; a weak D match, TRBD1 (6 bases). This CDR3 is built from 15 residues. The V end lost 3 bases, the J end lost 2 bases, and 12 bases lay between the germline ends. Germline lookup yields CDR1 LNHNV and CDR2 YYDKDF (reference sequence). This CDR3 is CATSSDRPYTDTQYF. The CDR3 coding sequence is TGTGCCACCAGCAGCGACAGGCCCTACACAGATACGCAGTATTTT.

The chain's CDR3 is CASSPEGQGRPGELFF. The DNA for the CDR3 is TGCGCCAGCAGCCCCGAAGGGCAGGGGAGACCCGGGGAGCTGTTTTTT. V gene TRBV5-1 combines with J gene TRBJ2-2, with D possibly TRBD1 on 6 matching bases. Germline V gene sequence: CDR1 SGHRS, CDR2 YFSETQ. Trimming cost V 4 bases and J 6 bases, with 19 bases left between them. This CDR3 is 16 amino acids long.

CDR3 sequence (DNA): TGTGCCAGCCTCTCCACAGTAAGGGGATCTGAGCAGTTCTTC. It encodes CASLSTVRGSEQFF. V gene TRBV6-5 combines with J gene TRBJ2-1, with a possible D match to TRBD1 (5 bases). Trimming took 8 bases from V and 9 from J, leaving 20 bases between them. The CDR3 is made up of 14 amino acids. In germline, CDR1 is MNHEY, CDR2 SVGAGI.

The chain joins TRBV6-5 to TRBJ2-5, with D perhaps assigned TRBD1 or TRBD2 (5 bases each). This CDR3 comprises 15 residues. Germline loops: CDR1 MNHEY, CDR2 SVGAGI. Trimming pared 2 bases from V and 5 bases from J, leaving 15 bases between. The DNA of the CDR3 is TGTGCCAGCAGTTACGTCGCGGACCGGGGCGAGACCCAGTACTTC. Its protein is CASSYVADRGETQYF.

The chain recombines TRBV4-3 with TRBJ2-1, with a tentative D call TRBD2 (6 bases). V dropped 0 bases and J dropped 0 bases, with 12 bases sitting between them. From germline, CDR1 is LGHNA and CDR2 YSLEER. CDR3 length: 17 residues. The CDR3 nucleotides are TGCGCCAGCAGCCAAGACTTCACGGAGGGCTCCTACAATGAGCAGTTCTTC. Protein product: CASSQDFTEGSYNEQFF.

The chain uses TRBV5-5 and TRBJ2-3; perhaps TRBD1 as D (6 bases). The CDR3 is 13 amino acids. The V end was cut by 7 bases, the J end by 4 bases, with 13 bases between. CDR1 SGHKS and CDR2 YYEKEE come from the germline V gene (reference sequence). The CDR3 here is CASGSGAADTQYF. In DNA, the CDR3 is TGTGCCAGCGGTTCAGGGGCAGCAGATACGCAGTATTTT.